The clone carrying this T cell receptor beta chain was observed a single time. The table came from immunoSEQ multiplex PCR; TCRdb's copy has only in-frame clones and leaves some out. Of tens of thousands of clones listed, about nine tenths are singletons. The CDR3 consists of 13 residues. The V end was cut by 8 bases, the J end by 6 bases, with 17 bases between. Germline V gene data show CDR1 as SNHLY and CDR2 as FYNNEI. These data come from a study of control samples from healthy donors and cancer patients. This clonotype was sampled from a woman between 18 and 30 years old in good health. The V and J genes are TRBV2 and TRBJ2-7; TRBD2 might be the D (6 bases). Input material: blood. This chain's CDR3 is CASRTFVGGEQYF. The CDR3 DNA sequence: TGTGCCAGCCGGACATTCGTCGGGGGCGAGCAGTACTTC.